The T cell receptor beta chain described here comes from a study of blood T cell repertoires in COVID-19. Trimming removed 3 bases from V and 0 bases from J, with 9 bases in between. Germline CDR1 reads ENHRY; CDR2 reads SYGVKD. The CDR3 covers 14 residues. Enrollment of patients from Seattle took place during active infection, with longitudinal follow-up. TCRdb's copy holds only in-frame clones and misses some; the assay was immunoSEQ multiplex PCR. The table records 200,000 to 300,000 clones, 80% to 95% of them present only once. This clone was seen only once. Input material: peripheral blood. This rearrangement joins TRBV10-3 to TRBJ2-7; tentative D call: TRBD1 (5 bases). The source is a man aged 30 to 39 with COVID-19, enrolled during active disease. The DNA of the CDR3 is TGTGCCATCAGTGATCGCCAGGGCTCCTACGAGCAGTACTTC. Translated: CAISDRQGSYEQYF.